Described below is a single T cell receptor beta chain sequence and its context. Under the authors' procedure: Amplifying reference gene primers gave estimates of nucleated cell counts. The assay was immunoSEQ multiplex PCR, and TCRdb's table has in-frame clones only and misses some. V and J calls and clone size come straight from that table; D and trimming were deduced from the DNA. The data contain tens of thousands of clones, around 90% of them singletons. This sample is part of a study of blood T cell repertoires in COVID-19. About the study: Some COVID-19 samples were acute and others convalescent; all came from the United States, Italy and Spain. Sample material is recorded as cDNA or gDNA derived from T cells, B-cell-depleted T cells, or PBMCs.

CDR1 is SGHKS and CDR2 is YYEKEE in the germline V gene (reference sequence). The V end was cut by 0 bases, the J end by 7 bases, with 16 bases between. This CDR3 has 15 residues. The chain has TRBV5-5 and TRBJ1-2; no clear D gene. What was sequenced was peripheral blood. This TCR was recovered from a human donor in a cohort sampled during active COVID-19. The CDR3 bases are TGTGCCAGCAGCTTGGATGGCCTAACGGGAGTTGGCTACACCTTC. It translates to CASSLDGLTGVGYTF.